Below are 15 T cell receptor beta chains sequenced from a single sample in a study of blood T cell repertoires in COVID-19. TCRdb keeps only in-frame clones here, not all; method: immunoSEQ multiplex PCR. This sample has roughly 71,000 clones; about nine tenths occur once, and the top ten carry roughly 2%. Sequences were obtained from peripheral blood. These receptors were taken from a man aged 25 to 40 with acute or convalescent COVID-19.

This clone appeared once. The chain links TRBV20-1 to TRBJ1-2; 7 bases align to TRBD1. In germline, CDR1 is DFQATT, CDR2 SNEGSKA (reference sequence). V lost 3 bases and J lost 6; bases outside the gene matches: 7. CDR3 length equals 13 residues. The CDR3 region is CSASIPDRDGYTF. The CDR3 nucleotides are TGCAGTGCTAGTATACCCGACAGGGATGGCTACACCTTC.

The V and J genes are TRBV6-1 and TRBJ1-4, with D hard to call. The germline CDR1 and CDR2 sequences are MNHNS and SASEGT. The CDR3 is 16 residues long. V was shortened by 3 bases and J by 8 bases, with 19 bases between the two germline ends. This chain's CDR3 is CASSDGTTASGEKLFF. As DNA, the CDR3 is TGTGCCAGCAGTGATGGTACAACCGCGTCGGGGGAAAAACTGTTTTTT.

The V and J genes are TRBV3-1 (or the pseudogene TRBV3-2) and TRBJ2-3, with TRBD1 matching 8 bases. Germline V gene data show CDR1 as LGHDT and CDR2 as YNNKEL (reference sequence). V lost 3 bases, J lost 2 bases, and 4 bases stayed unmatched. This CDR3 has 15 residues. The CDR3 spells CASSQRQGTTDTQYF. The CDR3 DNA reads TGTGCCAGCAGCCAGCGACAGGGGACCACAGATACGCAGTATTTT.

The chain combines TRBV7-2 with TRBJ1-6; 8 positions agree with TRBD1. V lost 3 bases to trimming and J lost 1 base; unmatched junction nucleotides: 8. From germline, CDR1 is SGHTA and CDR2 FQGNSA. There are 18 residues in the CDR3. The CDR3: CASSFYGQGFSYNSPLHF. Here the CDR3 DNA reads TGTGCCAGCAGCTTTTACGGACAGGGATTTTCCTATAATTCACCCCTCCACTTT. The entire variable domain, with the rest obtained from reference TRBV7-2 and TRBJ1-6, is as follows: GAGVSQSPSNKVTEKGKDVELRCDPISGHTALYWYRQSLGQGLEFLIYFQGNSAPDKSGLPSDRFSAERTGGSVSTLTIQRTQQEDSAVYLCASSFYGQGFSYNSPLHFGNGTRLTVT.

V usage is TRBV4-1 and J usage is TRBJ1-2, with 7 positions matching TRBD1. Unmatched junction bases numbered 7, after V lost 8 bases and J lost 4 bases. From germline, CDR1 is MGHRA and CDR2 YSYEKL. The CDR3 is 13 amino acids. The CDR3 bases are TGCGCCAGCCGGGACAGTGACCTCTATGGCTACACCTTC. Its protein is CASRDSDLYGYTF.

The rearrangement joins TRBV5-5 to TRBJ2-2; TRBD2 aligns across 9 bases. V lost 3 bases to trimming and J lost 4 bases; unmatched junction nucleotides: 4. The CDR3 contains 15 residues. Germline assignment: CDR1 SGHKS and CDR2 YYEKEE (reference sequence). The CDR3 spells CASSWVAGVTGELFF. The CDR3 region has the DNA TGTGCCAGCAGCTGGGTAGCGGGGGTCACCGGGGAGCTGTTTTTT. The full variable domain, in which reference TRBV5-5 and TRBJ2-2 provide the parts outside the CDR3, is DAGVTQSPTHLIKTRGQQVTLRCSPISGHKSVSWYQQVLGQGPQFIFQYYEKEERGRGNFPDRFSARQFPNYSSELNVNALLLGDSALYLCASSWVAGVTGELFFGEGSRLTVL.

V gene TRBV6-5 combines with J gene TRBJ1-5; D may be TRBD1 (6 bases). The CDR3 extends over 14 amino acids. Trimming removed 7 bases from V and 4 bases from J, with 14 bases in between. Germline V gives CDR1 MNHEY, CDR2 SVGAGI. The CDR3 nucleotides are TGTGCCAGCATTCTGACAGGCACGAATCAGCCCCAGCATTTT. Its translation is CASILTGTNQPQHF.

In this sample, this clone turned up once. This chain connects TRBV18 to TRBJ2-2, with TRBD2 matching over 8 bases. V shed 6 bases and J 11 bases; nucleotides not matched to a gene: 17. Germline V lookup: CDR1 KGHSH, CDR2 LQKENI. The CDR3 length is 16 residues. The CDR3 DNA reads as TGTGCCAGCTCTTACGCGGGGGGAGCCACCTTCGGAGAGCTGTTTTTT. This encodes CASSYAGGATFGELFF.

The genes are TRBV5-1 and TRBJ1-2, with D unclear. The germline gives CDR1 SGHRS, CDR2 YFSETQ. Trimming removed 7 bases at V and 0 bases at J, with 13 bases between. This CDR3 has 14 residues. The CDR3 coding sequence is TGCGCCAGCCGCTCACAAACAGCTAACTATGGCTACACCTTC. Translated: CASRSQTANYGYTF.

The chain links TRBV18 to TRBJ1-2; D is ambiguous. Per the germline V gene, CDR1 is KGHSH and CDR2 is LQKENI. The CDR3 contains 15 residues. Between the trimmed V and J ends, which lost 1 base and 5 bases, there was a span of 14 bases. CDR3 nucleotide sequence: TGTGCCAGCTCACCACGGGTGCCTGGAGGGTATGGCTACACCTTC. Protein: CASSPRVPGGYGYTF.

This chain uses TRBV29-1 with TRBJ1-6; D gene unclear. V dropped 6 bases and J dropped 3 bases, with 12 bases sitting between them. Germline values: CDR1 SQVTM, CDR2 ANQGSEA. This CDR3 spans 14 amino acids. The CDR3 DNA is TGCAGCGTCCGACTCGGGGACTATAATTCACCCCTCCACTTT. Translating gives CSVRLGDYNSPLHF. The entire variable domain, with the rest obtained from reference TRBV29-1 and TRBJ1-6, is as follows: SAVISQKPSRDICQRGTSLTIQCQVDSQVTMMFWYRQQPGQSLTLIATANQGSEATYESGFVIDKFPISRPNLTFSTLTVSNMSPEDSSIYLCSVRLGDYNSPLHFGNGTRLTVT.

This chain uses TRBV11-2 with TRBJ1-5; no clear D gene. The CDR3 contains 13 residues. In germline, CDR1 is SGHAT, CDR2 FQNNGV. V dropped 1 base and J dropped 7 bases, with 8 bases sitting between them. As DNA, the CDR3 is TGTGCCAGCAGCTTAGGCGTTCCGCAGCCCCAGCATTTT. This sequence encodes CASSLGVPQPQHF.

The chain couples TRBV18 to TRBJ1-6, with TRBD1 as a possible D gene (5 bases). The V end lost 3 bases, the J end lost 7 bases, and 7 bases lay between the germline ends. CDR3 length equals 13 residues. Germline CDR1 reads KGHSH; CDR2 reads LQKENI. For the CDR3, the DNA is TGTGCCAGCTCACCCAACAGGAATTCACCCCTCCACTTT. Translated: CASSPNRNSPLHF. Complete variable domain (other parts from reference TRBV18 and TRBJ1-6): NAGVMQNPRHLVRRRGQEARLRCSPMKGHSHVYWYRQLPEEGLKFMVYLQKENIIDESGMPKERFSAEFPKEGPSILRIQQVVRGDSAAYFCASSPNRNSPLHFGNGTRLTVT.

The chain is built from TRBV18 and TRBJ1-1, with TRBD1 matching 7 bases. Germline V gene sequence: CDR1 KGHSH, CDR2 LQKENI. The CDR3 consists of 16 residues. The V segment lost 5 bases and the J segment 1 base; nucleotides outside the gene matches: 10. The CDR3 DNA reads TGTGCCAGCTCAATTACAGGGGCCGGAGAGAACACTGAAGCTTTCTTT. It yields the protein CASSITGAGENTEAFF.

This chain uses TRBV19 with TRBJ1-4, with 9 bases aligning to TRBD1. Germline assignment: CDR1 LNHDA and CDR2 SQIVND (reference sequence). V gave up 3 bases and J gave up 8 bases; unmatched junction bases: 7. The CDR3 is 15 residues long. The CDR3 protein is CASSIGADRGEKLFF. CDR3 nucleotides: TGTGCCAGTAGTATCGGAGCGGACAGGGGAGAAAAACTGTTTTTT.